The rows below give T cell receptor beta chains drawn from one sample of a study of blood T cell repertoires in COVID-19. Method: immunoSEQ multiplex PCR; TCRdb's copy keeps in-frame clones and lacks some. This repertoire shows roughly 380,000 clones, 81% found once; its top ten account for about 1%. The material sequenced was peripheral blood. The receptors stem from a human donor with acute or convalescent COVID-19. The donor label of this sample is uncertain. Each CDR3 is given with its conserved first and last residue. The order of the fields is V gene, J gene, clone size, D gene, CDR3 DNA, CDR3 protein. The D gene is left open where the match is weak. Size tells how often a clone was seen (once, few, many) or the class of an expanded clone, and some rows leave it out.

TRBV18	TRBJ1-1	NA	NA	TGTGCCAGCTCACCGATTCGGCAGGACTATAACACTGAAGCTTTCTTT	CASSPIRQDYNTEAFF
TRBV11-2	TRBJ2-2	NA	TRBD2	TGTGCCAGCAACACTCCGGGTCTAGCGGGGACCGGGGAGCTGTTTTTT	CASNTPGLAGTGELFF
TRBV7-2	TRBJ1-1	few	TRBD1	TGTGCCAGCAGCCTCTGGACAGGGGTTACTGAAGCTTTCTTT	CASSLWTGVTEAFF
TRBV10-2	TRBJ1-2	NA	TRBD1	TGCGCCAGCAGTCGAGGGACAGGGGGCTATGGCTACACCTTC	CASSRGTGGYGYTF
TRBV19	TRBJ2-2	many	NA	TGTGCCAGTAGTATTTTACTAGCCGGGGAGCTGTTTTTT	CASSILLAGELFF
TRBV10-1	TRBJ1-1	NA	NA	TGCGCCAGCAGTGACGGGATGAACACTGAAGCTTTCTTT	CASSDGMNTEAFF
TRBV6-6	TRBJ1-1	NA	NA	TGTGCCAGCAACATGAACACTGAAGCTTTCTTT	CASNMNTEAFF
TRBV5-4	TRBJ2-5	NA	NA	TGTGCCAGCAGCTCCCAGGGAAAAGAGACCCAGTACTTC	CASSSQGKETQYF
TRBV7-8	TRBJ1-5	NA	TRBD1	TGTGCCAGCAGCTATGATCGCAGGGGGTTGGATCAGCCCCAGCATTTT	CASSYDRRGLDQPQHF
TRBV11-2	TRBJ1-6	NA	NA	TGTGCCAGCAGCTTAGTGTGGGGGGTGTCACCCCTCCACTTT	CASSLVWGVSPLHF
TRBV3-1/TRBV3-2	TRBJ1-2	once	NA	TGTGCCAGCAGCCAATCGGTTGACAGGACGGGGTATGGCTACACCTTC	CASSQSVDRTGYGYTF
TRBV7-9	TRBJ1-2	once	NA	TGTGCCAGCAGCAGGAGTCAGGGTCCCTATGGCTACACCTTC	CASSRSQGPYGYTF
TRBV14	TRBJ2-5	NA	TRBD2	TGTGCCAGCAGCCCGGCAGGGTTCGGACTAGCGGGGGTTCGGGAGACCCAGTACTTC	CASSPAGFGLAGVRETQYF
TRBV6-5	TRBJ1-5	NA	NA	TGTGCCAGCAGTTACGGAGGGGCGGGTCAGCCCCAGCATTTT	CASSYGGAGQPQHF
TRBV18	TRBJ1-2	NA	NA	TGTGCCAGCTCCCCTCGTGCGGGGCTTGGTAACTATGGCTACACCTTC	CASSPRAGLGNYGYTF
TRBV3-1/TRBV3-2	TRBJ2-1	NA	NA	TGTGCCAGCAGCCAAGTTACCGGGAGCCGTCGCAATGAGCAGTTCTTC	CASSQVTGSRRNEQFF
TRBV5-4	TRBJ2-7	NA	TRBD1	TGTGCCAGCAGCTTGGACAGGGGCTACGAGCAGTACTTC	CASSLDRGYEQYF
TRBV19	TRBJ2-5	NA	NA	TGTGCCAGTAGTGGAGGGACGCTGACATTAGGGGAGACCCAGTACTTC	CASSGGTLTLGETQYF